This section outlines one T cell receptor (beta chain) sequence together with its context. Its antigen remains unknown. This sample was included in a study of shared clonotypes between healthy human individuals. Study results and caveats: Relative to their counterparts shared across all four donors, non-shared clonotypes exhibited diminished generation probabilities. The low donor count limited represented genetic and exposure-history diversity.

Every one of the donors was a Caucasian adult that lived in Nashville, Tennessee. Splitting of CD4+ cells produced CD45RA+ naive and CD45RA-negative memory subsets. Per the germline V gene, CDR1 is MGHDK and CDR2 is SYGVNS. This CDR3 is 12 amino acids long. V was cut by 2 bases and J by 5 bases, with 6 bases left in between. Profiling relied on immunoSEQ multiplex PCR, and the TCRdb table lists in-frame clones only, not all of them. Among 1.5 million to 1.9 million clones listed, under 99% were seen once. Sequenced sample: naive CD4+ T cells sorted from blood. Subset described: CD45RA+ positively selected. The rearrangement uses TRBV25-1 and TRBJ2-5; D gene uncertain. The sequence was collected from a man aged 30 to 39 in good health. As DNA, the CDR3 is TGTGCCAGCAGTGAAATAGGGGAGACCCAGTACTTC. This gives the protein CASSEIGETQYF.